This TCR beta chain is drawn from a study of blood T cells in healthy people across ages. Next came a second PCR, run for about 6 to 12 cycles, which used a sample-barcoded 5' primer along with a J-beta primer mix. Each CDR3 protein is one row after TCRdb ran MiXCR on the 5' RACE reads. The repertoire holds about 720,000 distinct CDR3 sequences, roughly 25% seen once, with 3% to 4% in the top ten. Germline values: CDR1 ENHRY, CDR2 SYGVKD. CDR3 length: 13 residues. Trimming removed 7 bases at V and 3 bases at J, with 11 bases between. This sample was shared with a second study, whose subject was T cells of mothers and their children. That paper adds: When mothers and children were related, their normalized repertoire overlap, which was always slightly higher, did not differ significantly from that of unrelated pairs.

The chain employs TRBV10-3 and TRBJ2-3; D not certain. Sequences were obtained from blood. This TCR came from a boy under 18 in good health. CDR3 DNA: TGTGCCATCACGCCGGGTCTAACAGATACGCAGTATTTT. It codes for CAITPGLTDTQYF.